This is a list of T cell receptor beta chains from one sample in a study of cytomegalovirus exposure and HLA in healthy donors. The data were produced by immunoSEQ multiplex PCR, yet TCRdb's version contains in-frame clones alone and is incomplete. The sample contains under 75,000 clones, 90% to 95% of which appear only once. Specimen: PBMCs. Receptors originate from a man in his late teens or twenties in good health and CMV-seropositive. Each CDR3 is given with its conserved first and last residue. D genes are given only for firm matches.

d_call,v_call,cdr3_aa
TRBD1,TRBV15,CATSSHFSGQRFYGYTF
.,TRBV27,CASSSGQSTDTQYF
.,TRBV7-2,CASSSRSTTNEKLFF
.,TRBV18,CASSTGTQNTIYF
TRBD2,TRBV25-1,CASSSVRERGSEQFF
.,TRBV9,CASSVKQTTEAFF
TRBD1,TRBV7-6,CASSSTWTGEEKLFF
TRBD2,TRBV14,CASSQRLAGGSGELFF
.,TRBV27,CASSQGLTYEQYF
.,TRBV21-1,CASSPFPCQPQHF
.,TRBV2,CASRQQRVADTQYF
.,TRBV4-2,CASSQVLVRVAAVEDTDTQYF
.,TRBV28,CASSYTGIQPQHF
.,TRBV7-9,CASSPWANYEQYF
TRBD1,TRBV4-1,CASSQGDRGLNTEAFF
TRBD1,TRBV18,CASQKAGTGDTQYF
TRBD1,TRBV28,CASSQTPGQGYEQYF
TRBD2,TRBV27,CASSFSGRSEQYF
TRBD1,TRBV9,CASSVEGAIETQYF
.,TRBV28,CASSYTPRGGIGYTF
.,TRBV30,CAWTPEFNEKLFF
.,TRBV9,CASSVGGQLQETQYF
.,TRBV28,CASSLFGFSGNTIYF
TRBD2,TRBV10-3,CAISDPGTSGRATTYEQYF
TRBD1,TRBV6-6,CASTPYLDRGYTEAFF
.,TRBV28,CASGGLGMAGAEAFF
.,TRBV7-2,CASSLVTGGAQTQYF
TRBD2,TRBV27,CASSLSRGTRPGEQYF
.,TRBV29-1,CGGQSTDTQYF
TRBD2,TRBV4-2,CASSQRLAGEGNEQFF
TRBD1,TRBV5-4,CASSWKGQGEAFF
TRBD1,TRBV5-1,CASSYTGGEMGYEQYF
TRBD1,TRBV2,CASSGTGGFSNQPQHF
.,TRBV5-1,CASTTQPGQGNEKLFF
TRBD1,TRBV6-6,CASSYSDRGRNEQFF
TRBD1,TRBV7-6,CASSLEGTGAVTEAFF
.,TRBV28,CASAYAGAGNTEAFF
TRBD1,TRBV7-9,CASSQNRGANEKLFF
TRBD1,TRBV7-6,CASSLLVSGQGNPNTEAFF
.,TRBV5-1,CASSLVGALTDTQYF
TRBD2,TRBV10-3,CAISGTSGTNEQFF
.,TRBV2,CASSFLTTLSNQPQHF
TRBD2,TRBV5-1,CASSPGLAGSTDTQYF
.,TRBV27,CASSSRGIFQETQYF